Listed below are T cell receptor beta chains from one sample, sequenced in a study of early T cells in non-severe SARS-CoV-2 infection. TCRdb itself ran the 5' RACE reads through MiXCR, one entry per CDR3 protein. In the table there are about 64,000 distinct CDR3 sequences, approximately 12% of which are singletons. Here the sequenced sample was whole blood, taken at baseline. These receptors were collected from an adult who was a healthcare worker with PCR-confirmed SARS-CoV-2 infection or an uninfected control (not recorded which). Both conserved end residues are part of each CDR3. A D gene is named only where the DNA matches it firmly. The listing skips clone size in some rows; elsewhere it reads once, few, many or a size class.

TRBV6-2/TRBV6-3	-	TRBJ2-3	-	TGTGCCAGCAGGGAATGGGATACGCAGTATTTT	CASREWDTQYF
TRBV10-2	-	TRBJ2-7	few	TGCGCCAGCAGTGATATCCAGGGGACGGACTACGAGCAGTACTTC	CASSDIQGTDYEQYF
TRBV20-1	-	TRBJ2-3	-	TGCAGTGTACCTTACGTGGGGGATACGCAGTATTTT	CSVPYVGDTQYF
TRBV7-9	TRBD2	TRBJ2-2	-	TGTGCCAGCAGCTGGGGGACTACGAACACCGGGGAGCTGTTTTTT	CASSWGTTNTGELFF
TRBV7-6	TRBD1	TRBJ2-1	medium-sized	TGTGCCAGCAGCTTACGGGGCGGGACAGGGGGCAATGAGCAGTTCTTC	CASSLRGGTGGNEQFF
TRBV20-1	-	TRBJ2-2	few	TGCAGTGGACAGGAGAACACCGGGGAGCTGTTTTTT	CSGQENTGELFF
TRBV5-8	-	TRBJ2-2	few	TGTGCCAGCACCATTGGGTACAGGGTGAACACCGGGGAGCTGTTTTTT	CASTIGYRVNTGELFF
TRBV6-4	-	TRBJ2-3	few	TGTGCCAGCAGCACCGACTTAACCACAGATACGCAGTATTTT	CASSTDLTTDTQYF
TRBV6-6	-	TRBJ2-7	-	TGTGCCAGCAGACCTGGGCCGGAAACCTACGAGCAGTACTTC	CASRPGPETYEQYF
TRBV5-4	-	TRBJ1-6	-	TGTGCCAGCAGCTCGCCGGAGGGCTCACCCCTCCACTTT	CASSSPEGSPLHF
TRBV14	TRBD2	TRBJ2-1	few	TGTGCCAGCAGTATCATAGCGGGAGTGAGTGAGCAGTTCTTC	CASSIIAGVSEQFF
TRBV7-8	TRBD1	TRBJ1-2	few	TGTGCCAGCAGCTCCAGGGGGACTGGCTACACCTTC	CASSSRGTGYTF
TRBV9	-	TRBJ1-5	many	TGTGCCAGCAGCGTAGGGGGCTATAGCAATCAGCCCCAGCATTTT	CASSVGGYSNQPQHF
TRBV7-8	-	TRBJ1-1	few	TGTGCCAGCAGCCGGGGGCTGTTGGCTTTCTTT	CASSRGLLAFF
TRBV12-3/TRBV12-4	TRBD1	TRBJ2-7	few	TGTGCCAGCAGTGACCGGGACAGGGATTCCTACGAGCAGTACTTC	CASSDRDRDSYEQYF
TRBV20-1	-	TRBJ1-5	few	TGCAGTGCTAGAGTCCCTTCGCGGGATCAGCCCCAGCATTTT	CSARVPSRDQPQHF
TRBV19	-	TRBJ2-5	few	TGTGCCAGTAGTATACGGGACATGGAGCAAGAGACCCAGTACTTC	CASSIRDMEQETQYF
TRBV19	TRBD2	TRBJ2-4	-	TGTGCCAGTAGTACCACCCCCCCTGGCGGGGGGGCGTCCAAAAACATTCAGTACTTC	CASSTTPPGGGASKNIQYF
TRBV19	-	TRBJ2-4	many	TGTGCCAGTAGTATAGTATCAGGAGCCTTGGCCATTCAGTACTTC	CASSIVSGALAIQYF
TRBV2	-	TRBJ2-2	many	TGTGCCAGCAGACTTGACAGACGGAACACCGGGGAGCTGTTTTTT	CASRLDRRNTGELFF
TRBV6-2/TRBV6-3	TRBD2	TRBJ2-7	-	TGTGCCATCGGTCGGGCCAGCGGGAACTACGAGCAGTACTTC	CAIGRASGNYEQYF
TRBV7-2	TRBD1	TRBJ2-7	many	TGTGCCAGCAGCCCCGGACAGGGGAGAGTCGAGCAGTACTTC	CASSPGQGRVEQYF
TRBV5-5	TRBD2	TRBJ2-3	few	TGTGCCAGCAGCTTGGTTGGTAGCGGGAGATTCGATACGCAGTATTTT	CASSLVGSGRFDTQYF
TRBV30	-	TRBJ2-1	few	TGTGCTTCAGAGGCCGCCAATGAGCAGTTCTTC	CASEAANEQFF
TRBV5-1	TRBD2	TRBJ2-4	-	TGCGCCAGCAGCTTGGGACTAGCGGAAAACATTCAGTACTTC	CASSLGLAENIQYF
TRBV19	-	TRBJ2-4	-	TGTGCCAGTAGTATTCTGTGGGGTGCCAAAAACATTCAGTACTTC	CASSILWGAKNIQYF
TRBV7-2	TRBD1	TRBJ2-3	-	TGTGCCAGCAGCTTCATGGACAGGGATACGCAGTATTTT	CASSFMDRDTQYF
TRBV20-1	-	TRBJ2-7	few	TGCAGTGCTAGAGATCCCGGGGTTGGCTACGAGCAGTACTTC	CSARDPGVGYEQYF
TRBV4-3	TRBD1	TRBJ2-7	-	TGCGCCAGCAGCCTTCTTTCGGGACAGAGCTACGAGCAGTACTTC	CASSLLSGQSYEQYF
TRBV20-1	-	TRBJ1-6	few	TGCAGTGCTAGGGTTGGAGGGCAGGGGTCACCCCTCCACTTT	CSARVGGQGSPLHF
TRBV6-2/TRBV6-3	TRBD1	TRBJ2-7	many	TGTGCCACCGGACAGGGAAACTACGAGCAGTACTTC	CATGQGNYEQYF
TRBV7-6	-	TRBJ1-1	many	TGTGCCAGCCACCCTGTGGCGGGGGGCACTGAAGCTTTCTTT	CASHPVAGGTEAFF
TRBV27	TRBD1	TRBJ1-4	-	TGTGCCAGCAGTTTCGGCCAGGGGGAAGGAAAACTGTTTTTT	CASSFGQGEGKLFF
TRBV4-3	TRBD1	TRBJ1-1	-	TGCGCCAGCAGCCAAGCAACAGGGGCGAACACTGAAGCTTTCTTT	CASSQATGANTEAFF
TRBV6-2/TRBV6-3	-	TRBJ2-2	few	TGTGCCAGCAAGGCCCGGTGGGACGGGGAGCTGTTTTTT	CASKARWDGELFF
TRBV28	TRBD1	TRBJ1-5	-	TGTGCCAGCAGCCAGCCCGGCGGGACAGGAGATCAGCCCCAGCATTTT	CASSQPGGTGDQPQHF
TRBV6-2/TRBV6-3	TRBD2	TRBJ2-3	many	TGTGCCAGCAGTTACTCGCTAGCGGGGGCAGATACGCAGTATTTT	CASSYSLAGADTQYF
TRBV27	-	TRBJ1-5	few	TGTGCCAGCAGCCTGACAAGTTATAGCAATCAGCCCCAGCATTTT	CASSLTSYSNQPQHF
TRBV2	-	TRBJ1-5	many	TGTGCCAGCAGCGAATATAGCAATCAGCCCCAGCATTTT	CASSEYSNQPQHF
TRBV12-3/TRBV12-4	TRBD1	TRBJ1-2	few	TGTGCCAGCAGGCGGACAGGGTCAGGAGGCTACACCTTC	CASRRTGSGGYTF
TRBV28	TRBD2	TRBJ2-1	few	TGTGCCAGCAGTTTAAGGCGCGGGGGGGCCGATGAGCAGTTCTTC	CASSLRRGGADEQFF
TRBV4-2	-	TRBJ1-1	few	TGTGCCAGCAGCCTCCTAGTCGAGGGGAACACTGAAGCTTTCTTT	CASSLLVEGNTEAFF
TRBV7-2	-	TRBJ1-1	many	TGTGCCAGCAGCTTAGGTGGTCAGCGTTATGGAGCTTTCTTT	CASSLGGQRYGAFF